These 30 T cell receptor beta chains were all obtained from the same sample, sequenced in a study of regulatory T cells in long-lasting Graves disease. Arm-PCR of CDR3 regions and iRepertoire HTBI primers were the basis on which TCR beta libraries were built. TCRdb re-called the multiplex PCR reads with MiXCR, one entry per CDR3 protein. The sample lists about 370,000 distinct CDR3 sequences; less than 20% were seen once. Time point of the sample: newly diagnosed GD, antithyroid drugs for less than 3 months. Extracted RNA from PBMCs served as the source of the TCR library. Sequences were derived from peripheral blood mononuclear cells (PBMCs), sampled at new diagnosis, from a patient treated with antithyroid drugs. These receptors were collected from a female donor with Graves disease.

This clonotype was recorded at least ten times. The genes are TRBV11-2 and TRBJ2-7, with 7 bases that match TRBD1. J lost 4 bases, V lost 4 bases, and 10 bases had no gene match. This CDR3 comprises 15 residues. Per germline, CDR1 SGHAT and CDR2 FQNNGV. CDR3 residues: CASSSSSDRNYEQYF. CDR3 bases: TGTGCCAGCAGCTCCTCCTCGGACAGGAATTACGAGCAGTACTTC. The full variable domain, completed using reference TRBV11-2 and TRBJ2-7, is EAGVAQSPRYKIIEKRQSVAFWCNPISGHATLYWYQQILGQGPKLLIQFQNNGVVDDSQLPKDRFSAERLKGVDSTLKIQPAKLEDSAVYLCASSSSSDRNYEQYFGPGTRLTVT.

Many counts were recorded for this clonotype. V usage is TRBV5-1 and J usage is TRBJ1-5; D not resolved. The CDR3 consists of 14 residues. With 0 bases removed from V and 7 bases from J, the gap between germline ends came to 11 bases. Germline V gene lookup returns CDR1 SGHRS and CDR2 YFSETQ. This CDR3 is CASSLVWGGQPQHF. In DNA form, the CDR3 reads TGCGCCAGCAGCTTGGTATGGGGTGGGCAGCCCCAGCATTTT.

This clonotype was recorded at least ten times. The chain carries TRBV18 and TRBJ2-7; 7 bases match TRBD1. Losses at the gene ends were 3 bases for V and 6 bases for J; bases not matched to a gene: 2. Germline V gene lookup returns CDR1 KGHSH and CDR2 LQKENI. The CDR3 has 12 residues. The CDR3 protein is CASSPNRGEQYF. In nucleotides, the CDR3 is TGTGCCAGCTCACCGAACAGGGGCGAGCAGTACTTC.

The CDR3 reads CSATHRGRTSNQPQHF. The CDR3 nucleotides read TGCAGTGCTACTCACAGGGGGCGTACTAGCAATCAGCCCCAGCATTTT. J is TRBJ1-5 and V is TRBV20-1, with 9 nucleotides matching TRBD1. This CDR3 is built from 16 residues. Germline CDR1 and CDR2: DFQATT and SNEGSKA (reference sequence). With V trimmed by 4 bases and J by 0 bases, 7 bases remained unmatched.

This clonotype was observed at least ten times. The CDR3 spells CASRALVSYEQYF. CDR3 DNA: TGTGCCAGCAGAGCGCTAGTCTCCTACGAGCAGTACTTC. The V and J genes are TRBV6-2 or TRBV6-3 and TRBJ2-7; D call uncertain. The CDR3 consists of 13 residues. Trimming took off 6 bases at V and 0 bases at J, with 9 bases between the two ends. The V gene's germline CDR1 is MNHEY and CDR2 SVGEGT.

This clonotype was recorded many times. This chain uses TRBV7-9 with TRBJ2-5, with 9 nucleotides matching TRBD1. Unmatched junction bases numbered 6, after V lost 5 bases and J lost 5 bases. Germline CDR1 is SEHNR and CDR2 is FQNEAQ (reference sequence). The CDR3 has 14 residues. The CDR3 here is CASSDPGTGETQYF. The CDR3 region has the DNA TGTGCCAGCAGCGACCCCGGGACAGGGGAGACCCAGTACTTC.

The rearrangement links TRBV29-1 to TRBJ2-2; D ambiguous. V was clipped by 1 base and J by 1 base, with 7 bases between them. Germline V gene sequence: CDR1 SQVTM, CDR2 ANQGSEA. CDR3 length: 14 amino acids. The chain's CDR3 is CSVEAKGNTGELFF. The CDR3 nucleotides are TGCAGCGTTGAAGCTAAAGGGAACACCGGGGAGCTGTTTTTT.

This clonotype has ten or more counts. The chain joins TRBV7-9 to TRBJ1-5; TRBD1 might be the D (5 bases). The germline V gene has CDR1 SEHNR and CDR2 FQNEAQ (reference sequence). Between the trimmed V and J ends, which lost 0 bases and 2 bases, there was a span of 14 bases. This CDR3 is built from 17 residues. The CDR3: CASSLARPGRGNQPQHF. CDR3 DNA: TGTGCCAGCAGCTTAGCGCGACCGGGACGAGGCAATCAGCCCCAGCATTTT.

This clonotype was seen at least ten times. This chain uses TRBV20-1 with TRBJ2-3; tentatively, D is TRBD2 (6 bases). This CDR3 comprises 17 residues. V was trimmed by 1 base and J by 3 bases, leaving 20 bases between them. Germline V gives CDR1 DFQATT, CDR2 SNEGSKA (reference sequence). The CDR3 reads CSARALVVAGRTDTQYF. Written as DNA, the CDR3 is TGCAGTGCTAGAGCCCTTGTTGTTGCGGGGAGGACAGATACGCAGTATTTT.

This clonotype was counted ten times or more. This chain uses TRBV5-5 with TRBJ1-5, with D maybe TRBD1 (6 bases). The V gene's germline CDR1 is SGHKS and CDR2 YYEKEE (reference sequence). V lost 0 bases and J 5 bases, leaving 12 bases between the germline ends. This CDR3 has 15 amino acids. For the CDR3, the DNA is TGTGCCAGCAGCTTGGTCGGGGGGCGCGATCAGCCCCAGCATTTT. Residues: CASSLVGGRDQPQHF.

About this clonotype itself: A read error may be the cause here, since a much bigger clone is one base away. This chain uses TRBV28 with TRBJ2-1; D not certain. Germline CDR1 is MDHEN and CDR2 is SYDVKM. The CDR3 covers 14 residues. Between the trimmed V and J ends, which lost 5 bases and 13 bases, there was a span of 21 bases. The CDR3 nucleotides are TGTGCCAGCAGTCTTCTAAACCGAATAGAGACCCAGTTCTTC. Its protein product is CASSLLNRIETQFF.

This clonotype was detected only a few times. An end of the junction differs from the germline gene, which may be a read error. The CDR3 reads CASSYSSENAEAFF. The DNA of the CDR3 is TGTGCCAGCAGTTACTCTTCGGAGAACGCTGAAGCTTTCTTT. This rearrangement joins TRBV6-2 or TRBV6-3 to TRBJ1-1; D is unclear. This CDR3 contains 14 residues. From germline, CDR1 is MNHEY and CDR2 SVGEGT.

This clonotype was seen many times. CDR3 DNA sequence: TGTGCCAGCAGCTTAGGAACGAGCCAGCCCCAGCATTTT. Amino acid sequence: CASSLGTSQPQHF. The gene calls are TRBV7-2 and TRBJ1-5; D gene ambiguous. Germline V gene data show CDR1 as SGHTA and CDR2 as FQGNSA. The germline V and J ends were trimmed by 1 base and 7 bases, with 8 bases remaining between them. CDR3 length: 13 residues.

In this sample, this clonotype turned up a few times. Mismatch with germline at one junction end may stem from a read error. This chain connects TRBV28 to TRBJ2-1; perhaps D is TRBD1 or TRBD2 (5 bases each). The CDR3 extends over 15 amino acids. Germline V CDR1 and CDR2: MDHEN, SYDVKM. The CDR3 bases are TGTGCCAGCACGAGGTCTCTAGCAGGGTACAATGAGCCGTTCTTC. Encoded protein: CASTRSLAGYNEPFF.

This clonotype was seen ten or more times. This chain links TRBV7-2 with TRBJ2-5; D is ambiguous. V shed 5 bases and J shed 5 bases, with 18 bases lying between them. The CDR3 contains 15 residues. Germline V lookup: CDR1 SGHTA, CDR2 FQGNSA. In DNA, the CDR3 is TGTGCCAGCAGCCAGAGAGGCCCGGATGGGGAGACCCAGTACTTC. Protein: CASSQRGPDGETQYF.

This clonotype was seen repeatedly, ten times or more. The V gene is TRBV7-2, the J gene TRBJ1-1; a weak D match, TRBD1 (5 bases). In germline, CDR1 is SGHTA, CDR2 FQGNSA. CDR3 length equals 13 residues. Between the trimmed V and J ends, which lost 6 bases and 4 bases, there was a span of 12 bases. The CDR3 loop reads CASSLQASTEAFF. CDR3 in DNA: TGTGCCAGCAGTTTACAGGCTAGCACTGAAGCTTTCTTT.

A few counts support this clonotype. The CDR3 spells CAWSGHYEQYF. CDR3 in DNA: TGTGCCTGGAGTGGACACTACGAGCAGTACTTC. The J gene is TRBJ2-7, the V gene TRBV30; D gene ambiguous. V lost 1 base to trimming and J lost 3 bases, with 4 bases between them. This CDR3 contains 11 residues. Germline CDR1 reads GTSNPN; CDR2 reads SVGIG (reference sequence). Based on the CDR3 plus reference TRBV30 and TRBJ2-7, the full variable domain is SQTIHQWPATLVQPVGSPLSLECTVEGTSNPNLYWYRQAAGRGLQLLFYSVGIGQISSEVPQNLSASRPQDRQFILSSKKLLLSDSGFYLCAWSGHYEQYFGPGTRLTVT.

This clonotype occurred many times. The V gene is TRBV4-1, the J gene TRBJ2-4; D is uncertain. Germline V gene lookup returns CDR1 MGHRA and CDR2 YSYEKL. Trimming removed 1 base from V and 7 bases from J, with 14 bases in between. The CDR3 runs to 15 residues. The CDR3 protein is CASSQGEGGSNIQYF. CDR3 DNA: TGCGCCAGCAGCCAAGGCGAAGGTGGATCTAACATTCAGTACTTC.

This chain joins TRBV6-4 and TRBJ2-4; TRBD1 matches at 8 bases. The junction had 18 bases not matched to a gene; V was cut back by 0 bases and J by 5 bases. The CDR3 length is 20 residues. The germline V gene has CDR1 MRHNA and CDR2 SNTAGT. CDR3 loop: CASSDSRTGRTGLIENIQYF. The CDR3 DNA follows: TGTGCCAGCAGTGACTCCCGGACAGGGAGGACTGGGTTGATCGAAAACATTCAGTACTTC.

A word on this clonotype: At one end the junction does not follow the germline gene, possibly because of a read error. CDR3 region: CASSQDWQGEAQYF. CDR3 bases: TGTGCCAGCAGCCAAGATTGGCAGGGAGAGGCCCAGTACTTC. This sequence joins TRBV14 and TRBJ2-5; D may be TRBD1 or TRBD2 (5 bases each). CDR1 SGHDN and CDR2 FVKESK come from the germline V gene. CDR3 length: 14 residues.

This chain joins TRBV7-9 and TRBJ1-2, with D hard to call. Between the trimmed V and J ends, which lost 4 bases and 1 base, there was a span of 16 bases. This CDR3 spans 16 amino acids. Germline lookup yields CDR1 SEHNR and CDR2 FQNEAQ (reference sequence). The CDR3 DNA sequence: TGTGCCAGCAGCTCTAAAGCCGGACTGGGTAACTATGGCTACACCTTC. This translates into CASSSKAGLGNYGYTF. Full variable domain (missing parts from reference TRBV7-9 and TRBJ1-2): DTGVSQNPRHKITKRGQNVTFRCDPISEHNRLYWYRQTLGQGPEFLTYFQNEAQLEKSRLLSDRFSAERPKGSFSTLEIQRTEQGDSAMYLCASSSKAGLGNYGYTFGSGTRLTVV.

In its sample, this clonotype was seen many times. CDR3 sequence: CASSYWRDNQPQHF. For the CDR3, the DNA is TGTGCCAGCAGTTACTGGCGGGACAATCAGCCCCAGCATTTT. The genes are TRBV6-2 or TRBV6-3 and TRBJ1-5; D unclear. The CDR3 has 14 residues. Germline V gives CDR1 MNHEY, CDR2 SVGEGT. The V and J ends lost 1 base and 3 bases respectively, with 7 bases between them.

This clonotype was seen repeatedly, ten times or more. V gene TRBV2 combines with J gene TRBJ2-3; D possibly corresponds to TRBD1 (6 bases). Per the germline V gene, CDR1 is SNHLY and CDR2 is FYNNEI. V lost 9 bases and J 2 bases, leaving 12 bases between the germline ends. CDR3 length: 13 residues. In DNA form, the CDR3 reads TGTGCCAGTAAGACAGGAATCACAGATACGCAGTATTTT. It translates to CASKTGITDTQYF. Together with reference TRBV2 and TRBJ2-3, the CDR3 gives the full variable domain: EPEVTQTPSHQVTQMGQEVILRCVPISNHLYFYWYRQILGQKVEFLVSFYNNEISEKSEIFDDQFSVERPDGSNFTLKIRSTKLEDSAMYFCASKTGITDTQYFGPGTRLTVL.

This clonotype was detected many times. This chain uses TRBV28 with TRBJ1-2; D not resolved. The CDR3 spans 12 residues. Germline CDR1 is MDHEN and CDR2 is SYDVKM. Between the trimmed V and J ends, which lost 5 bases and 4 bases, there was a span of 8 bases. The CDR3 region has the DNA TGTGCCAGCAGTCGCATAGCCTATGGCTACACCTTC. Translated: CASSRIAYGYTF.

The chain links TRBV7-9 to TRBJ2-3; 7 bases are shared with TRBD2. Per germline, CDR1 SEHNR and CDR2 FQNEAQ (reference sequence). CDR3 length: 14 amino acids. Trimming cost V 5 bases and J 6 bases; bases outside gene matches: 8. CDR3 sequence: CASSEAASGDTQYF. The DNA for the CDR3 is TGTGCCAGCAGCGAAGCCGCTAGCGGCGATACGCAGTATTTT.

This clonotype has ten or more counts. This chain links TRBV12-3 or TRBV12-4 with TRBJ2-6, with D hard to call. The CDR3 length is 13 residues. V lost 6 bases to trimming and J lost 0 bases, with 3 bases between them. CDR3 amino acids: CASSFSGANVLTF. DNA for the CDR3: TGTGCCAGCAGCTTCTCTGGGGCCAACGTCCTGACTTTC.

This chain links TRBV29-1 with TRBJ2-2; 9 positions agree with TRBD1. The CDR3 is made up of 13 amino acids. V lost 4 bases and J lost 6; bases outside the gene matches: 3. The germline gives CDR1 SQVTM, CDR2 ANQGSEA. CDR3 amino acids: CSVVTGGAGELFF. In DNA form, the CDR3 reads TGCAGCGTTGTGACAGGGGGGGCCGGGGAGCTGTTTTTT.

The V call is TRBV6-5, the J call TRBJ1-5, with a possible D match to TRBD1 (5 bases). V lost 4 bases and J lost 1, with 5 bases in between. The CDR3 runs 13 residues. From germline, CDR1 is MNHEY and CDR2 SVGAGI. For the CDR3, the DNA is TGTGCCAGCAGTTGGACAAGCAATCAGCCCCAGCATTTT. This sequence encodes CASSWTSNQPQHF.

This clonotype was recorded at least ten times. The DNA of the CDR3 is TGTGCCAGCAGTTTATCGGGGGGCCCTGGGGTCACTGAAGCTTTCTTT. As protein: CASSLSGGPGVTEAFF. V gene TRBV28 combines with J gene TRBJ1-1; the D gene is possibly TRBD1 (6 bases). The V end lost 1 base, the J end lost 4 bases, and 16 bases lay between the germline ends. The length of the CDR3 is 16 residues. Germline assignment: CDR1 MDHEN and CDR2 SYDVKM.

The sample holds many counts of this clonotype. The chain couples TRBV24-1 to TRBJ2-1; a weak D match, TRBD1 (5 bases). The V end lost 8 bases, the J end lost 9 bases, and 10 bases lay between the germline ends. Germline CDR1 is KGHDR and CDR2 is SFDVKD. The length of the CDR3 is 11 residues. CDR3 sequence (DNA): TGTGCCACCAAGGGGATAACTGAGCAGTTCTTC. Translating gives CATKGITEQFF.